The 27 T cell receptor beta chains listed next were all sequenced from one sample in a study of radiotherapy plus CTLA-4 blockade in lung cancer. Clones were sequenced by immunoSEQ multiplex PCR, and TCRdb holds only the in-frame ones, with some missing. The data show under 55,000 clones, with 75% to 85% seen just once and approximately 3.6% held by the top ten. The sample here was peripheral blood, taken from a patient treated with radiotherapy plus ipilimumab. The receptor set was obtained from a human donor with non-small cell lung cancer who had stable disease on radiotherapy plus ipilimumab.

The V gene is TRBV4-3, the J gene TRBJ2-7; D possibly corresponds to TRBD1 (6 bases). Looked up from germline, CDR1 is LGHNA and CDR2 is YSLEER. V was clipped by 0 bases and J by 5 bases, with 8 bases between them. The CDR3 runs 13 residues. CDR3 loop: CASSQEAGDEQYF. Written as DNA, the CDR3 is TGCGCCAGCAGCCAAGAGGCAGGGGACGAGCAGTACTTC.

The chain is built from TRBV5-1 and TRBJ2-2; 9 bases are a match to TRBD1. CDR3 size: 20 residues. Losses at the gene ends were 3 bases for V and 0 bases for J; bases not matched to a gene: 15. Germline V gene lookup returns CDR1 SGHRS and CDR2 YFSETQ. In DNA form, the CDR3 reads TGCGCCAGCAGCTACTACGCCGCCAGGGGGACAGGGACGAACACCGGGGAGCTGTTTTTT. Its translation is CASSYYAARGTGTNTGELFF.

This rearrangement joins TRBV6-1 to TRBJ2-3; 9 bases agree with TRBD1. The CDR3 extends over 17 amino acids. J gave up 5 bases and V 4 bases, and 13 bases lay outside the gene matches. Germline CDR1 reads MNHNS; CDR2 reads SASEGT. CDR3 sequence reads: CASSVKPGQGGRDTQYF. The CDR3 DNA is TGTGCCAGCAGTGTCAAACCGGGACAGGGAGGAAGAGATACGCAGTATTTT.

The CDR3 loop is CASSPPTRGGPLKNIQYF. CDR3 DNA: TGTGCCAGCAGTCCACCAACTCGAGGGGGACCCCTTAAAAACATTCAGTACTTC. The chain combines TRBV28 with TRBJ2-4, with a possible D match to TRBD1 (6 bases). The CDR3 totals 18 residues. V lost 5 bases, J lost 4 bases, and 24 bases lay in between. Germline V CDR1 and CDR2: MDHEN, SYDVKM.

The J gene is TRBJ1-2, the V gene TRBV2; 8 nucleotides match TRBD1. Unmatched junction bases numbered 8, after V lost 6 bases and J lost 8 bases. The CDR3 has 13 amino acids. Germline CDR1 is SNHLY and CDR2 is FYNNEI. CDR3 bases: TGTGCCAGCAGCCTAGAGACAGGGGAGGGCTACACCTTC. Amino acid sequence: CASSLETGEGYTF.

This sequence joins TRBV9 and TRBJ2-2; the match to TRBD2 covers 9 bases. J lost 3 bases, V lost 4 bases, and 7 bases had no gene match. CDR1 and CDR2 from the germline V gene are SGDLS and YYNGEE. The CDR3 runs to 16 residues. The CDR3 protein is CASSLSGRSDTGELFF. CDR3 DNA: TGTGCCAGCAGCTTGAGCGGGAGGAGCGACACCGGGGAGCTGTTTTTT.

The chain combines TRBV11-3 with TRBJ2-1; D not certain. Trimming removed 3 bases at V and 3 bases at J, with 6 bases between. Germline loops: CDR1 SGHNT, CDR2 YENEEA. The CDR3 loop spans 13 amino acids. CDR3 bases: TGTGCCAGCAGCTTCGACAACTACAATGAGCAGTTCTTC. Its translation: CASSFDNYNEQFF.

The V gene is TRBV15, the J gene TRBJ1-1; no definite D call. Germline loops: CDR1 LNHNV, CDR2 YYDKDF (reference sequence). V gave up 1 base and J gave up 1 base, with 13 bases separating them. This CDR3 is 16 amino acids long. The CDR3 coding sequence is TGTGCCACCAGCAGAGGCGGCTTGCGTCCGAACACTGAAGCTTTCTTT. It codes for CATSRGGLRPNTEAFF.

The chain recombines TRBV13 with TRBJ1-5; D might be TRBD1 (5 bases). Trimming pared 8 bases from V and 2 bases from J, leaving 16 bases between. The germline gives CDR1 PRHDT, CDR2 FYEKMQ (reference sequence). This CDR3 contains 15 residues. The CDR3 sequence is CASSFRGAGNQPQHF. The CDR3 DNA follows: TGTGCCAGCTCCTTTCGCGGGGCGGGCAATCAGCCCCAGCATTTT.

The chain combines TRBV4-1 with TRBJ1-1; D unclear. Germline values: CDR1 MGHRA, CDR2 YSYEKL. Trimming removed 0 bases from V and 1 base from J, with 6 bases in between. The CDR3 sequence is 14 residues long. The CDR3 coding sequence is TGCGCCAGCAGCCAAGATGAGGGGAACACTGAAGCTTTCTTT. It encodes CASSQDEGNTEAFF.

The J gene is TRBJ2-3, the V gene TRBV7-3, with D tentatively TRBD2 (6 bases). The CDR3 has 14 residues. The V end lost 5 bases, the J end lost 2 bases, and 11 bases lay between the germline ends. The V gene's germline CDR1 is SGHTA and CDR2 FQGTGA. CDR3 nucleotides: TGTGCCAGCAGCCTGGGCGGGGTCACAGATACGCAGTATTTT. Translated, it gives CASSLGGVTDTQYF.

This chain links TRBV7-2 with TRBJ1-6, with 7 bases matching TRBD1. The CDR3 runs 15 residues. Trimming cost V 1 base and J 7 bases; bases outside gene matches: 4. CDR1 SGHTA and CDR2 FQGNSA come from the germline V gene. The CDR3 sequence: CASSLVKGANSPLHF. The CDR3 region has the DNA TGTGCCAGCAGCTTAGTAAAGGGGGCGAATTCACCCCTCCACTTT.

The genes are TRBV6-5 and TRBJ2-1; the match to TRBD2 covers 8 bases. Germline V gene lookup returns CDR1 MNHEY and CDR2 SVGAGI. The V and J ends lost 8 bases and 6 bases, in that order; junction bases with no gene match: 12. This CDR3 region has 15 residues. CDR3 DNA: TGTGCCAGCGCCGTAGATAGGACTAGCAGCAATGAGCAGTTCTTC. It yields the protein CASAVDRTSSNEQFF.

The CDR3 region is CASSPGTGNTGELFF. The CDR3, as DNA: TGTGCCAGCTCACCGGGGACAGGGAACACCGGGGAGCTGTTTTTT. The chain recombines TRBV18 with TRBJ2-2; 8 bases are shared with TRBD1. Germline V gene sequence: CDR1 KGHSH, CDR2 LQKENI. V lost 3 bases to trimming and J lost 1 base; unmatched junction nucleotides: 1. This CDR3 contains 15 residues.

CDR3 in amino acids: CASSPPQAGGNTEAFF. CDR3 DNA sequence: TGTGCCAGCTCACCACCGCAGGCCGGGGGGAACACTGAAGCTTTCTTT. This sequence joins TRBV18 and TRBJ1-1, with D maybe TRBD1 (5 bases). From germline, CDR1 is KGHSH and CDR2 LQKENI. This CDR3 is built from 16 residues. V was clipped by 0 bases and J by 1 base, with 12 bases between them.

The chain joins TRBV19 to TRBJ2-6; 8 bases are shared with TRBD1. The CDR3 has 18 amino acids. The junction had 11 bases not matched to a gene; V was cut back by 3 bases and J by 4 bases. The V gene's germline CDR1 is LNHDA and CDR2 SQIVND (reference sequence). CDR3 DNA: TGTGCCAGTAGTATTGATTCAGGGGGCGTTGCAGGGGCCAACGTCCTGACTTTC. It yields the protein CASSIDSGGVAGANVLTF.

This chain connects TRBV11-2 to TRBJ2-4; tentative D call: TRBD2 (6 bases). The CDR3 runs to 15 residues. The ends were cut back, 3 bases at V and 3 bases at J, with 12 bases in the middle. From germline, CDR1 is SGHAT and CDR2 FQNNGV. DNA of the CDR3: TGTGCCAGCAGCTTTGGGGGGAATGGCAAAAACATTCAGTACTTC. This gives the protein CASSFGGNGKNIQYF. The full variable domain, completed using reference TRBV11-2 and TRBJ2-4, is EAGVAQSPRYKIIEKRQSVAFWCNPISGHATLYWYQQILGQGPKLLIQFQNNGVVDDSQLPKDRFSAERLKGVDSTLKIQPAKLEDSAVYLCASSFGGNGKNIQYFGAGTRLSVL.

The chain couples TRBV2 to TRBJ1-2; D is possibly TRBD1 (6 bases). CDR3 length equals 13 residues. The germline V and J ends were trimmed by 3 bases and 3 bases, with 8 bases remaining between them. Germline assignment: CDR1 SNHLY and CDR2 FYNNEI. The CDR3 spells CASSDRGYYGYTF. Written as DNA, the CDR3 is TGTGCCAGCAGTGACAGGGGCTACTATGGCTACACCTTC.

There are a few counts of this clone. The CDR3 reads CASSYSTSGGREAFF. CDR3 bases: TGTGCCAGCAGTTACTCGACGTCTGGAGGCCGGGAAGCTTTCTTT. The rearrangement links TRBV6-5 to TRBJ1-1; D call uncertain. Trimming stripped 0 bases from V and 8 bases from J, with 16 bases between. Per the germline V gene, CDR1 is MNHEY and CDR2 is SVGAGI. The CDR3 covers 15 residues.

This chain connects TRBV27 to TRBJ2-5; 9 nucleotides line up with TRBD1. The J call may not be correct, given that the DNA end is closer to TRBJ2-7. CDR3 length equals 13 residues. CDR1 is MNHEY, CDR2 SMNVEV, per germline (reference sequence). CDR3 DNA sequence: TGTGCCAGCAGTTTGGGGACAGGGTTCGAGCAGTACTTC. Residues: CASSLGTGFEQYF.

The V and J genes are TRBV19 and TRBJ1-1, with a possible D match to TRBD1 (5 bases). Germline CDR1 and CDR2: LNHDA and SQIVND (reference sequence). This CDR3 comprises 15 residues. Trimming shortened V by 7 bases and J by 4 bases, and 19 bases separated the two germline ends. The CDR3 nucleotides are TGTGCCAGTAACCATGGGGGGACCGCTCTCACTGAAGCTTTCTTT. This translates into CASNHGGTALTEAFF.

The chain combines TRBV5-4 with TRBJ2-5; TRBD1 agrees at 10 bases. Germline loops: CDR1 SGHNT, CDR2 YYREEE (reference sequence). The CDR3 sequence is 14 residues long. The ends lost 6 bases at V and 4 bases at J; junction bases unmatched: 6. CDR3 region: CASNLDRGAETQYF. DNA for the CDR3: TGTGCCAGCAATCTGGACAGGGGGGCAGAGACCCAGTACTTC.

The gene calls are TRBV12-5 and TRBJ2-7; 12 bases line up with TRBD2. The CDR3 contains 18 residues. After removal of 9 bases from V and 4 bases from J, the junction contained 19 bases not matched to a gene. Germline assignment: CDR1 LGHNT and CDR2 FRNRAP. This CDR3 reads CARWVGASGRAIQYEQYF. CDR3 coding DNA: TGTGCTAGGTGGGTTGGAGCTAGCGGGAGGGCCATCCAATACGAGCAGTACTTC. Together with reference TRBV12-5 and TRBJ2-7, the CDR3 gives the full variable domain: DARVTQTPRHKVTEMGQEVTMRCQPILGHNTVFWYRQTMMQGLELLAYFRNRAPLDDSGMPKDRFSAEMPDATLATLKIQPSEPRDSAVYFCARWVGASGRAIQYEQYFGPGTRLTVT.

The chain is built from TRBV14 and TRBJ1-2; D ambiguous. The CDR3 loop spans 13 amino acids. CDR1 and CDR2 (germline): SGHDN, FVKESK. Trimming took off 1 base at V and 4 bases at J, with 7 bases between the two ends. CDR3 in DNA: TGTGCCAGCAGCCAAGTTCCCTCCTATGGCTACACCTTC. Its translation: CASSQVPSYGYTF.

This chain links TRBV7-2 with TRBJ1-6, with D hard to call. The ends were cut back, 8 bases at V and 10 bases at J, with 9 bases in the middle. The germline gives CDR1 SGHTA, CDR2 FQGNSA. The CDR3 covers 11 residues. CDR3 protein: CASRDGSPLHF. The DNA of the CDR3 is TGTGCCAGCCGGGATGGATCACCCCTCCACTTT. The variable domain in full, completed from reference TRBV7-2 and TRBJ1-6, reads GAGVSQSPSNKVTEKGKDVELRCDPISGHTALYWYRQSLGQGLEFLIYFQGNSAPDKSGLPSDRFSAERTGGSVSTLTIQRTQQEDSAVYLCASRDGSPLHFGNGTRLTVT.

In its sample, this clone was seen a few times. The chain has TRBV2 and TRBJ1-5, with TRBD1 matching 8 bases. The germline V gene encodes CDR1 SNHLY and CDR2 FYNNEI. This CDR3 contains 15 residues. V trimming: 5 bases; J trimming: 7 bases; junction bases outside the gene matches: 10. Written as DNA, the CDR3 is TGTGCCAGCAGTCCGGACCCAGGGGACAGGCAGCCCCAGCATTTT. Its translation: CASSPDPGDRQPQHF.

The CDR3 loop is CASSPPEGWGTGELFF. The CDR3, as DNA: TGTGCCAGCTCACCACCGGAGGGATGGGGCACCGGGGAGCTGTTTTTT. V and J are TRBV18 and TRBJ2-2; a weak D match, TRBD2 (6 bases). This CDR3 has 16 residues. Trimming pared 0 bases from V and 4 bases from J, leaving 12 bases between. Germline loops: CDR1 KGHSH, CDR2 LQKENI.